This is a list of T cell receptor beta chains from one sample in a study of cytomegalovirus exposure and HLA in healthy donors. Clones were read by immunoSEQ multiplex PCR, and TCRdb kept only the in-frame ones, dropping some. Here the sample spans 120,000 to 150,000 clones, 76% being singletons. Sequenced input: PBMCs. The receptors stem from a man in his forties in good health and CMV-seronegative. Both conserved end residues are part of each CDR3. D genes are given only for firm matches. Clone size is shown for a subset of rows, as once, few, many or a class of expanded clone.

TRBV14	TRBJ1-5	.	.	TGTGCCAGCAGCCAAGGGGAGGGGAGCAATCAGCCCCAGCATTTT	CASSQGEGSNQPQHF
TRBV2	TRBJ1-5	.	.	TGTGCCAGCAGTGGGGCGTATCGGCAGAGCAATCAGCCCCAGCATTTT	CASSGAYRQSNQPQHF
TRBV27	TRBJ2-2	.	TRBD1	TGTGCCAGCAGACCCGGGACAGTAGACGGGGAGCTGTTTTTT	CASRPGTVDGELFF
TRBV2	TRBJ2-7	.	.	TGTGCCAGCGGGACACCGACCTACGAGCAGTACTTC	CASGTPTYEQYF
TRBV10-3	TRBJ2-3	few	.	TGTGCCGCACTAGGCACAGATACGCAGTATTTT	CAALGTDTQYF
TRBV28	TRBJ2-4	.	.	TGTGCCAGCAGTTCTCCGGGACTTCTAGCCAAAAACAGTCAGTACTTC	CASSSPGLLAKNSQYF
TRBV18	TRBJ2-7	.	.	TGTGCCAGCTCACCTCGTCAGGGTGAGCAGTACTTC	CASSPRQGEQYF
TRBV5-4	TRBJ2-4	.	TRBD1	TGTGCCAGCAGCTTAGAAGGGGGCGTGGGAAACATTCAGTACTTC	CASSLEGGVGNIQYF
TRBV7-9	TRBJ2-1	.	.	TGTTCCAGCAGCTTTTGGGAACCGGGACATCCTCCCCCCGCTGGGTTCTTC	CSSSFWEPGHPPPAGFF
TRBV4-1	TRBJ2-1	.	TRBD1	TGCGCCAGCAGCCAGGCCGGGACAGGCTACAATGAGCAGTTCTTC	CASSQAGTGYNEQFF
TRBV15	TRBJ2-7	few	.	TGTGCCACCAGCAGAGAGGGCAGCCTCTCCTACGAGCAGTACTTC	CATSREGSLSYEQYF
TRBV5-1	TRBJ2-1	.	.	TGCGCCAGCAGCTTGGTCGGGGGGCCCTACAATGAGCAGTTCTTC	CASSLVGGPYNEQFF
TRBV4-2	TRBJ1-2	.	TRBD1	TGTGCCAGCAGCCAGGGACAGGGGGATGGCTACACCTTC	CASSQGQGDGYTF
TRBV7-2	TRBJ1-6	.	.	TGTGCCAGCAGCTCTACCAGAGACAACTCCTATAATTCACCCCTCCACTTT	CASSSTRDNSYNSPLHF
TRBV6-5	TRBJ2-5	.	.	TGTGCCAGCAGTTACCCGGGAGACCAAGAGACCCAGTACTTC	CASSYPGDQETQYF
TRBV30	TRBJ1-6	.	TRBD1	TGTGCCTGGGACTCCGGGACAGCGAGGACCCCCTATAATTCACCCCTCCACTTT	CAWDSGTARTPYNSPLHF
TRBV10-2	TRBJ1-5	.	.	TGCGCCAGCAGTGTGAACAGTCAGGATCAGCCCCAGCATTTT	CASSVNSQDQPQHF
TRBV5-5	TRBJ2-7	.	TRBD2	TGTGCCAGCAGCTTGGCCATGGTAGCGGGAGGCTCCTACGAGCAGTACTTC	CASSLAMVAGGSYEQYF
TRBV25-1	TRBJ2-2	.	.	TGTGCCAGCAGTGAATCGTCCAACACCGGGGAGCTGTTTTTT	CASSESSNTGELFF
TRBV19	TRBJ1-5	few	.	TGTGCCAGTAGTCCAGACTATAGCAATCAGCCCCAGCATTTT	CASSPDYSNQPQHF
TRBV19	TRBJ2-2	.	.	TGTGCCAGTAGTATAGCGGGAGTAAGGGCCGGGGAGCTGTTTTTT	CASSIAGVRAGELFF
TRBV28	TRBJ1-2	few	.	TGTGCCAGCAGTTTCCGCGGGGATAGCTATGGCTACACCTTC	CASSFRGDSYGYTF
TRBV30	TRBJ2-3	.	.	TGTGTCTGGAGTCGTGTTAGCGGCACAGATACGCAGTATTTT	CVWSRVSGTDTQYF
TRBV5-4	TRBJ2-7	.	.	TGTGCCAGCAGCTTGCTCGGTAACTCCTACGAGCAGTACTTC	CASSLLGNSYEQYF
TRBV7-8	TRBJ1-5	.	.	TGTGCCAGCAGCTTAGCCGGGGGGGGGAATCAGCCCCAGCATTTT	CASSLAGGGNQPQHF
TRBV30	TRBJ1-5	once	TRBD1	TGTGCCTGGGCGCCCGGGACAGGGGTTCAGCCCCAGCATTTT	CAWAPGTGVQPQHF
TRBV7-9	TRBJ2-7	.	TRBD2	TGTGCCAGCAGCTTTACGGGACTAGCGGGGTTAGCGAACCACGAGCAGTACTTC	CASSFTGLAGLANHEQYF
TRBV9	TRBJ2-1	.	TRBD2	TGTGCCAACGGCGTAGGACCCCAGAGCGGGAGTCACAATGAGCAGTTCTTC	CANGVGPQSGSHNEQFF
TRBV7-9	TRBJ2-2	.	TRBD2	TGTGCCAGCAGCTTAGCGCACGGGGGGGGATACACCGGGGAGCTGTTTTTT	CASSLAHGGGYTGELFF
TRBV10-3	TRBJ1-3	.	TRBD1	TGTGCCATCAGTACCGGGACAGTCGTCTCTGGAAACACCATATATTTT	CAISTGTVVSGNTIYF
TRBV7-3	TRBJ2-2	few	TRBD1	TGTGCCAGCAGCGACGCGACAGGGGGGCGCAAGAACACCGGGGAGCTGTTTTTT	CASSDATGGRKNTGELFF
TRBV19	TRBJ2-3	.	.	TGTGCCAGTAGTATAGATGGAGCAGATACGCAGTATTTT	CASSIDGADTQYF
TRBV27	TRBJ1-2	.	TRBD1	TGTGCCAAAACCTCGGGACAGGGTTATGGCTACACCTTC	CAKTSGQGYGYTF
TRBV5-6	TRBJ2-3	few	TRBD2	TGTGCCAGCAGCCGGGGGGGCTGGGGCGACACAGATACGCAGTATTTT	CASSRGGWGDTDTQYF
TRBV29-1	TRBJ2-3	.	TRBD1	TGCAGCGTTGATACAGGGGTGGCTGGGGGAGATACGCAGTATTTT	CSVDTGVAGGDTQYF
TRBV21-1	TRBJ2-3	.	.	TGTGCCAGCAGCCTTGGACAGGGCAAGGGGGCAATAAAAGATACGCAGTATTTT	CASSLGQGKGAIKDTQYF
TRBV6-1	TRBJ2-7	.	.	TGTGCCAGCACGCAGGGCTACGAGCAGTACTTC	CASTQGYEQYF
TRBV11-2	TRBJ1-2	.	TRBD1	TGTGCCAGCACGAGGACAGGGAGGACCTATGGCTACACCTTC	CASTRTGRTYGYTF
TRBV6-1	TRBJ2-7	.	.	TGTGCCAGCAGACAGGGAACGTCTAACGAGCAGTACTTC	CASRQGTSNEQYF
TRBV11-2	TRBJ2-7	few	.	TGTGCCAGCAGCTTAGGTACAGGATCCTACGAGCAGTACTTC	CASSLGTGSYEQYF
TRBV19	TRBJ1-1	.	.	TGTGCCAGTAGTATAGATGAGGGCTCAAACACTGAAGCTTTCTTT	CASSIDEGSNTEAFF